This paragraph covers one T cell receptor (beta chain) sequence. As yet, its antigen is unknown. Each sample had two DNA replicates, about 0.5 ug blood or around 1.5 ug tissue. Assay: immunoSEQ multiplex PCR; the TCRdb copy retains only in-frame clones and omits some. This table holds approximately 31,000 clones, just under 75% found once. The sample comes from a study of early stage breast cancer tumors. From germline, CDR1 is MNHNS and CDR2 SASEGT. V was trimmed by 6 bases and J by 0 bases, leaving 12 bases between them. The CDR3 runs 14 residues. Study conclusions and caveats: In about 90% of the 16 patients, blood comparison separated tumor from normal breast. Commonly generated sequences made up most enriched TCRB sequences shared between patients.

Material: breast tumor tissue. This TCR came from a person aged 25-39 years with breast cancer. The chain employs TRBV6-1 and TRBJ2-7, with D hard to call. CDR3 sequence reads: CASSRVPSSYEQYF. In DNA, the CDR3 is TGTGCCAGCAGCCGGGTTCCAAGCTCCTACGAGCAGTACTTC.